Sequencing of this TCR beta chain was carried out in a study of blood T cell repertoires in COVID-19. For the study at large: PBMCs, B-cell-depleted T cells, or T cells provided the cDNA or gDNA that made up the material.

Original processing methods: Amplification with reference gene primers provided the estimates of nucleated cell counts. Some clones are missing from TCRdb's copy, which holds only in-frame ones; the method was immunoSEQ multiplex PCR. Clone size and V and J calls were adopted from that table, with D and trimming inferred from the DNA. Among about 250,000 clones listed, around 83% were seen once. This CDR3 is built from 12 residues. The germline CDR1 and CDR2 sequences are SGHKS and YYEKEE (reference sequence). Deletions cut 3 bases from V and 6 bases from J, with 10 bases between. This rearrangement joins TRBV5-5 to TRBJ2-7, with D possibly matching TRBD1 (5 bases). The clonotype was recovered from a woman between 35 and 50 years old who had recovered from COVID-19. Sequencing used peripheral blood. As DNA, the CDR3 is TGTGCCAGCAGCTCGACAGCCCTCGAGCAGTACTTC. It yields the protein CASSSTALEQYF. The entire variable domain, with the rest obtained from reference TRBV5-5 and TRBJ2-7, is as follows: DAGVTQSPTHLIKTRGQQVTLRCSPISGHKSVSWYQQVLGQGPQFIFQYYEKEERGRGNFPDRFSARQFPNYSSELNVNALLLGDSALYLCASSSTALEQYFGPGTRLTVT.